What follows are 22 T cell receptor beta chains derived from one specimen sequenced in a study of cytomegalovirus exposure and HLA in healthy donors. In the PCR, 60 Vbeta and 13 Jbeta primers were used. Clones were sequenced by immunoSEQ multiplex PCR, and TCRdb holds only the in-frame ones, with some missing. The sample lists about 80,000 clones; approximately 66% were seen once. Material for sequencing was PBMCs. These receptors originate from a male donor in good health and CMV-seropositive.

The chain couples TRBV19 to TRBJ2-1; 9 bases agree with TRBD2. The CDR3 covers 16 residues. V trimming: 2 bases; J trimming: 1 base; junction bases outside the gene matches: 3. Germline V CDR1 and CDR2: LNHDA, SQIVND (reference sequence). In nucleotides, the CDR3 is TGTGCCAGTAGTATATCAGCGGGGGGATCCTACAATGAGCAGTTCTTC. Protein sequence: CASSISAGGSYNEQFF.

The rearrangement uses TRBV27 and TRBJ2-6, with D maybe TRBD1 (6 bases). Trimming cost V 5 bases and J 4 bases, with 12 bases left between them. This CDR3 has 15 residues. Germline V gives CDR1 MNHEY, CDR2 SMNVEV (reference sequence). The CDR3: CASSPRTAGANVLTF. CDR3 sequence (DNA): TGTGCCAGCAGTCCCCGGACAGCAGGGGCCAACGTCCTGACTTTC.

This CDR3 is CACRPRDSLHGYTF. The CDR3 DNA reads as TGTGCCTGTCGCCCGCGGGACAGCCTTCATGGCTACACCTTC. J is TRBJ1-2 and V is TRBV28, with TRBD1 identical over 7 bases. The CDR3 spans 14 residues. V dropped 11 bases and J dropped 6; count of bases not matched to a gene: 15. Germline lookup yields CDR1 MDHEN and CDR2 SYDVKM.

V is TRBV28 and J is TRBJ2-7, with D perhaps matching TRBD2 (6 bases). CDR1 and CDR2 from the germline V gene are MDHEN and SYDVKM. The CDR3 contains 14 residues. The V gene lost 6 bases and the J gene lost 0 bases, with 12 bases spanning the gap. CDR3 sequence reads: CASRGDGSSYEQYF. DNA of the CDR3: TGTGCCAGCAGGGGGGACGGGAGCTCCTACGAGCAGTACTTC. Based on the CDR3 plus reference TRBV28 and TRBJ2-7, the full variable domain is DVKVTQSSRYLVKRTGEKVFLECVQDMDHENMFWYRQDPGLGLRLIYFSYDVKMKEKGDIPEGYSVSREKKERFSLILESASTNQTSMYLCASRGDGSSYEQYFGPGTRLTVT.

The CDR3 spells CASSPLGEDGYTF. The CDR3 DNA follows: TGTGCCAGCTCACCCTTGGGGGAGGATGGCTACACCTTC. V is TRBV18 and J is TRBJ1-2; the D gene is possibly TRBD1 (5 bases). CDR1 and CDR2 (germline): KGHSH, LQKENI. Trimming shortened V by 3 bases and J by 6 bases, and 11 bases separated the two germline ends. The CDR3 consists of 13 residues. The variable domain in full, completed from reference TRBV18 and TRBJ1-2, reads NAGVMQNPRHLVRRRGQEARLRCSPMKGHSHVYWYRQLPEEGLKFMVYLQKENIIDESGMPKERFSAEFPKEGPSILRIQQVVRGDSAAYFCASSPLGEDGYTFGSGTRLTVV.

This clone has only one observation. The chain couples TRBV11-1 to TRBJ2-5; no definite D call. The end of the DNA is better explained by TRBJ2-7, so the J call may be wrong. The CDR3 is 12 residues long. Germline lookup yields CDR1 SGHAT and CDR2 FQDESV (reference sequence). CDR3 loop: CASSARVYEQYF. The CDR3 DNA reads TGTGCCAGCAGCGCCCGGGTCTACGAGCAGTACTTC.

This clone was seen a handful of times. The V call is TRBV18, the J call TRBJ1-1; 8 bases map to TRBD1. V was pared by 3 bases and J by 6 bases, with 6 bases of the junction left unmatched. Germline V lookup: CDR1 KGHSH, CDR2 LQKENI. The CDR3 totals 14 residues. The CDR3 DNA reads TGTGCCAGCTCACCGACAGGGGAGAAAGCTGAAGCTTTCTTT. This translates into CASSPTGEKAEAFF.

CDR3 DNA: TGTGCCACCAGGATGGGGAGCTCCTATAATTCACCCCTCCACTTT. This codes for CATRMGSSYNSPLHF. V gene TRBV27 combines with J gene TRBJ1-6; D unclear. V lost 10 bases, J lost 0 bases, and 13 bases lay in between. There are 15 residues in the CDR3. Germline loops: CDR1 MNHEY, CDR2 SMNVEV (reference sequence).

This clone was recorded only once. This chain links TRBV5-4 with TRBJ2-7, with D possibly matching TRBD1 (5 bases). V lost 3 bases, J lost 8 bases, and 15 bases lay in between. The CDR3 spans 13 residues. CDR1 is SGHNT, CDR2 YYREEE, per germline (reference sequence). For the CDR3, the DNA is TGTGCCAGCAGCTCCCCAGGTAAGGGGCAGCAGTACTTC. Amino acid sequence: CASSSPGKGQQYF.

This clone was seen a handful of times. The rearrangement links TRBV6-5 to TRBJ1-5; TRBD1 might be the D (5 bases). V lost 6 bases and J 6 bases, leaving 15 bases between the germline ends. The CDR3 sequence is 14 residues long. Looked up from germline, CDR1 is MNHEY and CDR2 is SVGAGI. In DNA, the CDR3 is TGTGCCAGCAGCCCCGGGGGGGAAGGTCAGCCCCAGCATTTT. Encoded protein: CASSPGGEGQPQHF.

This chain joins TRBV5-1 and TRBJ1-6; D might be TRBD1 (6 bases). The CDR3 totals 14 residues. V was shortened by 0 bases and J by 8 bases, with 9 bases between the two germline ends. The V gene's germline CDR1 is SGHRS and CDR2 YFSETQ. CDR3 region: CASSLDREHSPLHF. The DNA of the CDR3 is TGCGCCAGCAGCTTGGACAGGGAGCATTCACCCCTCCACTTT.

This clone was picked up a small number of times. The V and J genes are TRBV18 and TRBJ1-1; no reliable D call. Germline CDR1 KGHSH, CDR2 LQKENI. The CDR3 extends over 14 amino acids. The germline V and J ends were trimmed by 3 bases and 4 bases, with 12 bases remaining between them. Here the CDR3 reads CASSPVLAGTEAFF. The CDR3 bases are TGTGCCAGCTCACCGGTCTTGGCAGGCACTGAAGCTTTCTTT.

The chain carries TRBV5-1 and TRBJ2-3, with D unclear. Trimming removed 0 bases at V and 2 bases at J, with 10 bases between. The CDR3 sequence is 15 residues long. CDR1 is SGHRS and CDR2 is YFSETQ in the germline V gene. Here the CDR3 reads CASSLDQAYTDTQYF. DNA of the CDR3: TGCGCCAGCAGCTTGGACCAGGCCTACACAGATACGCAGTATTTT.

This sequence joins TRBV7-3 and TRBJ1-6; 7 bases fit TRBD1. Per germline, CDR1 SGHTA and CDR2 FQGTGA. CDR3 length: 13 residues. Losses at the gene ends were 8 bases for V and 8 bases for J; bases not matched to a gene: 6. The CDR3 DNA sequence: TGTGCCAGCGCCCCCCAGGGGGATTCACCCCTCCACTTT. This gives the protein CASAPQGDSPLHF.

This clone has a handful of counts. The J gene is TRBJ2-7, the V gene TRBV19; no firm D call. V lost 3 bases, J lost 2 bases, and 11 bases lay in between. The CDR3 extends over 14 amino acids. From germline, CDR1 is LNHDA and CDR2 SQIVND (reference sequence). CDR3 sequence: CASSMVGQTYEQYF. For the CDR3, the DNA is TGTGCCAGTAGTATGGTGGGCCAAACCTACGAGCAGTACTTC.

A note on this clone: At the DNA level, this CDR3 is encoded by other sequences in the same sample as well. The chain couples TRBV19 to TRBJ2-7, with TRBD1 matching 11 bases. Trimming cost V 3 bases and J 4 bases; bases outside gene matches: 5. This CDR3 comprises 15 residues. The germline CDR1 and CDR2 sequences are LNHDA and SQIVND (reference sequence). CDR3 DNA sequence: TGTGCCAGTAGTATCCGGGACAGGGGGTATTACGAGCAGTACTTC. This translates into CASSIRDRGYYEQYF.

The chain couples TRBV27 to TRBJ1-6, with D perhaps matching TRBD1 (6 bases). The germline V gene encodes CDR1 MNHEY and CDR2 SMNVEV (reference sequence). CDR3 length: 15 amino acids. V was cut by 5 bases and J by 10 bases, with 18 bases left in between. The CDR3 loop reads CASSPYRAPTSPLHF. The CDR3 nucleotides read TGTGCCAGCAGTCCCTACAGGGCGCCTACATCACCCCTCCACTTT.

The rearrangement joins TRBV5-6 to TRBJ2-1; D might be TRBD1 (6 bases). Looked up from germline, CDR1 is SGHDT and CDR2 is YYEEEE. Trimming shortened V by 4 bases and J by 7 bases, and 12 bases separated the two germline ends. The CDR3 covers 13 residues. The CDR3 region is CASSLGQVNEQFF. As DNA, the CDR3 is TGTGCCAGCAGCCTGGGACAAGTTAATGAGCAGTTCTTC.

The chain carries TRBV7-6 and TRBJ2-1; 10 positions match TRBD1. This CDR3 has 15 residues. CDR1 is SGHVS, CDR2 FNYEAQ, per germline. V gave up 5 bases and J gave up 8 bases; unmatched junction bases: 9. In DNA, the CDR3 is TGTGCCAGCAGCAAAACCGGGACAGGGGACCATGAGCAGTTCTTC. Its translation is CASSKTGTGDHEQFF. Using reference TRBV7-6 and TRBJ2-1 for the parts outside the CDR3, the full variable domain is GAGVSQSPRYKVTKRGQDVALRCDPISGHVSLYWYRQALGQGPEFLTYFNYEAQQDKSGLPNDRFSAERPEGSISTLTIQRTEQRDSAMYRCASSKTGTGDHEQFFGPGTRLTVL.

V gene TRBV28 combines with J gene TRBJ1-4, with a weak D call TRBD1 (6 bases). Trimming took off 7 bases at V and 4 bases at J, with 22 bases between the two ends. The CDR3 is made up of 17 amino acids. Germline CDR1 MDHEN, CDR2 SYDVKM. The CDR3 DNA is TGTGCCAGCACCCCGGGCAGTGGGGCCAGGGGTAATGAAAAACTGTTTTTT. Encoded protein: CASTPGSGARGNEKLFF.

The chain has TRBV29-1 and TRBJ2-1; 10 nucleotides align to TRBD1. The CDR3 runs to 14 residues. The germline V gene encodes CDR1 SQVTM and CDR2 ANQGSEA. The J segment lost 10 bases and the V segment lost 4 bases, leaving 10 bases of the junction unmatched. The CDR3 spells CSVAGQGGTPEQFF. Here the CDR3 DNA reads TGCAGCGTTGCTGGACAGGGGGGGACGCCGGAGCAGTTCTTC.

The chain has TRBV4-2 and TRBJ2-7; D perhaps matches TRBD1 (5 bases). The length of the CDR3 is 15 residues. Germline assignment: CDR1 LGHNA and CDR2 YNFKEQ. Deletions cut 1 base from V and 3 bases from J, with 13 bases between. CDR3 protein: CASSQGSDSDYEQYF. The DNA for the CDR3 is TGTGCCAGCAGCCAAGGATCAGACAGCGACTACGAGCAGTACTTC.